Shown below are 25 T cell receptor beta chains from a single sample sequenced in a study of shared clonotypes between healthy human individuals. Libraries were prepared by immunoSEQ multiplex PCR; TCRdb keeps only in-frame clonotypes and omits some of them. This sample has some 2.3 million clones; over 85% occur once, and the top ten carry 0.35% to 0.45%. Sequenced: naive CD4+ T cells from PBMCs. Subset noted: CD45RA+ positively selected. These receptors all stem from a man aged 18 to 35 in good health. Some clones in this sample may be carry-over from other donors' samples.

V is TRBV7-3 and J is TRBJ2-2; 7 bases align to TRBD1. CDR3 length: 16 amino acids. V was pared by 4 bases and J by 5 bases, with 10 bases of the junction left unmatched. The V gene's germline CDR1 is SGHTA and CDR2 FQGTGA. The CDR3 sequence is CASSSLQGLWTGELFF. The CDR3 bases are TGTGCCAGCAGCTCACTACAGGGGTTATGGACCGGGGAGCTGTTTTTT. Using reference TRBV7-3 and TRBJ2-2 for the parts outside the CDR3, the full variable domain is GAGVSQTPSNKVTEKGKYVELRCDPISGHTALYWYRQSLGQGPEFLIYFQGTGAADDSGLPNDRFFAVRPEGSVSTLKIQRTERGDSAVYLCASSSLQGLWTGELFFGEGSRLTVL.

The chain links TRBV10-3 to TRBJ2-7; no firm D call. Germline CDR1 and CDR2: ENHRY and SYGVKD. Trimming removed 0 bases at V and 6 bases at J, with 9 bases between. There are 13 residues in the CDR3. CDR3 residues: CAISESGIREQYF. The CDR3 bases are TGTGCCATCAGTGAGTCAGGGATCCGCGAGCAGTACTTC.

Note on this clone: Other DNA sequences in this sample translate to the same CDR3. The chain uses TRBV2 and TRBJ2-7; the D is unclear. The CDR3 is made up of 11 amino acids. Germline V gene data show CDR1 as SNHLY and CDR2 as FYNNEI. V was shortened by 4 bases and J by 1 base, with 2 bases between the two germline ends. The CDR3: CASSVSYEQYF. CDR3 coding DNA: TGTGCCAGCAGTGTTTCCTACGAGCAGTACTTC.

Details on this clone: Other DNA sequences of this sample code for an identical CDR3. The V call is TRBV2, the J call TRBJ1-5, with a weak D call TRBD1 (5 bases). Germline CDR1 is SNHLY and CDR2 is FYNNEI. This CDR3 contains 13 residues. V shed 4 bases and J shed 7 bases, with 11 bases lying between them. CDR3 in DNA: TGTGCCAGCAGTGTTGAGGGGATACAGCCCCAGCATTTT. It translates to CASSVEGIQPQHF. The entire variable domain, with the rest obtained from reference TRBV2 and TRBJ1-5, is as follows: EPEVTQTPSHQVTQMGQEVILRCVPISNHLYFYWYRQILGQKVEFLVSFYNNEISEKSEIFDDQFSVERPDGSNFTLKIRSTKLEDSAMYFCASSVEGIQPQHFGDGTRLSIL.

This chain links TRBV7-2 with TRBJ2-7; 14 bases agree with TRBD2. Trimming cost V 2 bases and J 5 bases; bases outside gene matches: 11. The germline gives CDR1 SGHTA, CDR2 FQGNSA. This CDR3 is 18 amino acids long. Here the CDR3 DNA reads TGTGCCAGCAGCTTAAGTGTGGGACTAGCGGGAGCGGGCCACGAGCAGTACTTC. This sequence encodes CASSLSVGLAGAGHEQYF.

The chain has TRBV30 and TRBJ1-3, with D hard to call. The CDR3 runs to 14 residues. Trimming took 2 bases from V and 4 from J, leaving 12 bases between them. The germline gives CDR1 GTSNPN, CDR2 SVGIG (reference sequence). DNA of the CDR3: TGTGCCTGGAGTCTGAGGCTACAGGGAAACACCATATATTTT. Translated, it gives CAWSLRLQGNTIYF. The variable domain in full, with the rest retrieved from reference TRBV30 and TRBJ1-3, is SQTIHQWPATLVQPVGSPLSLECTVEGTSNPNLYWYRQAAGRGLQLLFYSVGIGQISSEVPQNLSASRPQDRQFILSSKKLLLSDSGFYLCAWSLRLQGNTIYFGEGSWLTVV.

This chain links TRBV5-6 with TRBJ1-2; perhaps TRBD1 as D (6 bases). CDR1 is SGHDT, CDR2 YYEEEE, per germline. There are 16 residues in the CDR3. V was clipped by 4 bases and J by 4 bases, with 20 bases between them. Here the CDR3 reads CASSAGPRGLLYGYTF. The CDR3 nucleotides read TGTGCCAGCAGCGCGGGCCCTCGGGGGCTCCTCTATGGCTACACCTTC.

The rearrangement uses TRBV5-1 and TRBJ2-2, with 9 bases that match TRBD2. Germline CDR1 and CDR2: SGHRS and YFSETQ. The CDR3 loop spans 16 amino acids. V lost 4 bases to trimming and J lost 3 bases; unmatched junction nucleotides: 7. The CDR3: CASSPGVAGDTGELFF. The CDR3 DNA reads TGCGCCAGCAGCCCGGGGGTAGCGGGAGACACCGGGGAGCTGTTTTTT. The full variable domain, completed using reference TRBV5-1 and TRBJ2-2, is KAGVTQTPRYLIKTRGQQVTLSCSPISGHRSVSWYQQTPGQGLQFLFEYFSETQRNKGNFPGRFSGRQFSNSRSEMNVSTLELGDSALYLCASSPGVAGDTGELFFGEGSRLTVL.

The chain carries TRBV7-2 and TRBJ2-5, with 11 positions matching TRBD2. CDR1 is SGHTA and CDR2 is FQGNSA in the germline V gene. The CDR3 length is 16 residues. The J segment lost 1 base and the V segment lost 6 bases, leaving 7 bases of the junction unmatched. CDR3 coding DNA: TGTGCCAGCAGTTTGAGACTAGCGGGAACCCAAGAGACCCAGTACTTC. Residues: CASSLRLAGTQETQYF.

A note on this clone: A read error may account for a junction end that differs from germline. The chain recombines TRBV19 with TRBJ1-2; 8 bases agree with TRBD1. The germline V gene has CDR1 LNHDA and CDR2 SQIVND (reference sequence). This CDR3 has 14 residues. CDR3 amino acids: CASSPLGTGYVYTF. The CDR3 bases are TGTGCCAGTAGCCCCCTCGGGACAGGCTATGTCTACACCTTC.

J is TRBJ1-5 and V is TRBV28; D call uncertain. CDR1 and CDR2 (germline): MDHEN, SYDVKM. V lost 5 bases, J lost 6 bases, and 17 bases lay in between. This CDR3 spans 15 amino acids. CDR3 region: CASSPRPGRGQPQHF. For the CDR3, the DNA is TGTGCCAGCAGTCCACGTCCCGGGCGCGGTCAGCCCCAGCATTTT.

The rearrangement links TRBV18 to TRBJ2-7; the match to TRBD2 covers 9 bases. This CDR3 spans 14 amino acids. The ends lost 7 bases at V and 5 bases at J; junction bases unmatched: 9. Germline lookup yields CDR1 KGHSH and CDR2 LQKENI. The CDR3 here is CASLAGVSVHEQYF. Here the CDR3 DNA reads TGTGCCAGCTTAGCGGGAGTCTCCGTACACGAGCAGTACTTC.

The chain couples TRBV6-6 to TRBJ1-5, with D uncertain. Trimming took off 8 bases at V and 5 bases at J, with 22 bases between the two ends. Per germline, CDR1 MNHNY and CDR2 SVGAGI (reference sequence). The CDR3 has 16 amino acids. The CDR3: CASAPLGWGSHQPQHF. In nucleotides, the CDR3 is TGTGCCAGCGCGCCCCTGGGTTGGGGATCCCATCAGCCCCAGCATTTT.

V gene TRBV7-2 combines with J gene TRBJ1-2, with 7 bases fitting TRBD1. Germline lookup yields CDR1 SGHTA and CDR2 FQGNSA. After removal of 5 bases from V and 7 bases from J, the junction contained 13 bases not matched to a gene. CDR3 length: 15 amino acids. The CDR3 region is CASSPGPGTAFGYTF. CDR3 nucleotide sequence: TGTGCCAGCAGCCCAGGTCCGGGGACAGCTTTTGGCTACACCTTC.

The CDR3 loop is CASSEYRVGTEAFF. CDR3 sequence (DNA): TGTGCCAGCAGTGAGTACAGGGTTGGCACTGAAGCTTTCTTT. The V and J genes are TRBV6-1 and TRBJ1-1; D may be TRBD1 (6 bases). The CDR3 sequence is 14 residues long. Germline values: CDR1 MNHNS, CDR2 SASEGT. Trimming shortened V by 3 bases and J by 4 bases, and 12 bases separated the two germline ends.

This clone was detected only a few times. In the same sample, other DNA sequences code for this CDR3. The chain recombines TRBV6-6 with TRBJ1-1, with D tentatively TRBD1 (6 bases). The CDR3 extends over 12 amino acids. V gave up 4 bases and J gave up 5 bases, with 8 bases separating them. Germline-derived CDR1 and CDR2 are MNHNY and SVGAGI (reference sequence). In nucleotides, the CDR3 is TGTGCCAGCAGTTCACAGGGAACTGAAGCTTTCTTT. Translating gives CASSSQGTEAFF.

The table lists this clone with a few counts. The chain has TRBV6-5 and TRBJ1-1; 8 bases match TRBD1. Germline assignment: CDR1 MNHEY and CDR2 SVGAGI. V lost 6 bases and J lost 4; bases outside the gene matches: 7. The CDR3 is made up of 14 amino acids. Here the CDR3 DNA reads TGTGCCAGCAGCGTAGGACAGGGCGGCACTGAAGCTTTCTTT. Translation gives CASSVGQGGTEAFF.

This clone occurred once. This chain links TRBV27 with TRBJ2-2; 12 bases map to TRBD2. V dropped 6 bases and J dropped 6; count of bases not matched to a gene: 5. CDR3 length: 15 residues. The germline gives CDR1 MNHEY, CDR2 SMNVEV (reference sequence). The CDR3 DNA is TGTGCCAGCAGGATGACTAGCGGGAGCCCCGGGGAGCTGTTTTTT. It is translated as CASRMTSGSPGELFF.

CDR3 in amino acids: CASSPFGTNSYEQYF. CDR3 nucleotides: TGTGCCAGCAGCCCGTTCGGGACAAACTCCTACGAGCAGTACTTC. This chain joins TRBV7-9 and TRBJ2-7; maybe TRBD1 (6 bases). The CDR3 extends over 15 amino acids. Germline-derived CDR1 and CDR2 are SEHNR and FQNEAQ (reference sequence). V was pared by 5 bases and J by 0 bases, with 14 bases between. The full variable domain, rest sourced from reference TRBV7-9 and TRBJ2-7, is DTGVSQNPRHKITKRGQNVTFRCDPISEHNRLYWYRQTLGQGPEFLTYFQNEAQLEKSRLLSDRFSAERPKGSFSTLEIQRTEQGDSAMYLCASSPFGTNSYEQYFGPGTRLTVT.

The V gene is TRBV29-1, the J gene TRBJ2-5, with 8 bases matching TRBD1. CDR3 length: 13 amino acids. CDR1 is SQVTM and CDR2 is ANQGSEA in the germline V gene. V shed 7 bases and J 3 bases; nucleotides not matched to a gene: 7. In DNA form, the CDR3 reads TGCAGCGGCAACCCAGGGGGCGAAGAGACCCAGTACTTC. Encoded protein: CSGNPGGEETQYF.

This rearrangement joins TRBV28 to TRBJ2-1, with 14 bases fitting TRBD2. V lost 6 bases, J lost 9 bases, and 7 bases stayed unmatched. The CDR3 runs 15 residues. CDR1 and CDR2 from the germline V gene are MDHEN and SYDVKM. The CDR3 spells CASRAGTSGSSEQFF. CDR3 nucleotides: TGTGCCAGCAGAGCCGGGACTAGCGGGAGTAGTGAGCAGTTCTTC.

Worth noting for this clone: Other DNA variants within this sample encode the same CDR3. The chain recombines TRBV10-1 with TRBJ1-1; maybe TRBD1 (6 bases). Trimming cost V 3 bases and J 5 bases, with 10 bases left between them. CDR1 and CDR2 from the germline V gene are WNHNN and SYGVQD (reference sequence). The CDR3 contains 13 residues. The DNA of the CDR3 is TGCGCCAGCAGTGACAGGGGCGTGACTGAAGCTTTCTTT. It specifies CASSDRGVTEAFF.

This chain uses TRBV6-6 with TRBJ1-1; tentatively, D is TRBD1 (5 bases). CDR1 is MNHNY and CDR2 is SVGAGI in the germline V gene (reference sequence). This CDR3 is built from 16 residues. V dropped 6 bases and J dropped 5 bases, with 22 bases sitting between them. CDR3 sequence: CASRGTPERGDTEAFF. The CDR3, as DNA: TGTGCCAGCAGGGGTACTCCCGAGAGGGGAGATACTGAAGCTTTCTTT.

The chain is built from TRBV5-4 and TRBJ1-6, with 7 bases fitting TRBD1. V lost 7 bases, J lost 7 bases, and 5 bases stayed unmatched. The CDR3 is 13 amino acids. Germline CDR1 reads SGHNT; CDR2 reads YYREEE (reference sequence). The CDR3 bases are TGTGCCAGCGGGGACAGCTGGAATTCACCCCTCCACTTT. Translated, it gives CASGDSWNSPLHF.

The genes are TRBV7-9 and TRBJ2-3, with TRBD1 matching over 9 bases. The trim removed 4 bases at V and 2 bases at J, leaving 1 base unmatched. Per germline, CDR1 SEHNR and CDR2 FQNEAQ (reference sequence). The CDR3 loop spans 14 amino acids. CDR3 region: CASSWDRATDTQYF. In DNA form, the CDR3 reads TGTGCCAGCAGCTGGGACAGGGCCACAGATACGCAGTATTTT.